This entry describes one TCR beta chain. Its antigen is currently unknown. The data stem from a study of cytotoxic CD8 clonotypes in ibrutinib-treated CLL. On the study more broadly: Treatment had run for a median around eleven months, range 6 to 36, when response samples were taken. The sample average was 255,043 productive templates and approximately 94,000 productive rearrangements.

The trim removed 4 bases at V and 6 bases at J, leaving 5 bases unmatched. Germline loops: CDR1 SGHTA, CDR2 FQGTGA. This CDR3 comprises 13 residues. Target depth was 1 in 200,000 to 1 in 1 million T cells, about 10x per clonotype. The protocol was immunoSEQ multiplex PCR, while the TCRdb copy is restricted to in-frame clones and leaves out a portion. The sample consists of under 200,000 clones, about 80% of them appearing once. Whole-study results and caveats: Starting clonality was above that of age-matched healthy donors and tracked circulating CD8+ T-cell counts.

Sample: PBMCs, taken after 24 months of ibrutinib treatment. The genes are TRBV7-3 and TRBJ1-2; TRBD1 aligns across 7 bases. This clonotype was obtained from a human donor with chronic lymphocytic leukemia. CDR3 region: CASSSDRLDGYTF. DNA of the CDR3: TGTGCCAGCAGCTCGGACAGGCTAGATGGCTACACCTTC. The entire variable domain, with the rest obtained from reference TRBV7-3 and TRBJ1-2, is as follows: GAGVSQTPSNKVTEKGKYVELRCDPISGHTALYWYRQSLGQGPEFLIYFQGTGAADDSGLPNDRFFAVRPEGSVSTLKIQRTERGDSAVYLCASSSDRLDGYTFGSGTRLTVV.